A selection of T cell receptor beta chains follows, all from one sample in a study of human T cells and chemical hapten exposure. TCRdb re-analysed the RACE reads in MiXCR, keeping a single row per CDR3 protein. The sample lists roughly 200,000 distinct CDR3 sequences, under 30% occurring once. The sample in question was whole blood, obtained in connection with sensitization to the hapten diphenylcyclopropenone (DPC). The receptors shown here come from a woman between 40 and 50 years old with alopecia areata. Some clones in this sample may be carry-over from other donors' samples. The CDR3 runs from the conserved cysteine through the conserved F or W. The D gene is left open where the match is weak. Clone size is stated in some rows and not others, as once, few, many or a class when expanded.

TRBV7-8	TRBJ2-7	-	TRBD1	TGTGCCAGCAGCTTATCGCAGGGGGACCGGGACAGGATCTTC	CASSLSQGDRDRIF
TRBV27	TRBJ1-2	-	-	TGTGCCAGCAGAGGTATAGTCCCTTCCTACACCTTC	CASRGIVPSYTF
TRBV7-2	TRBJ1-2	-	TRBD1	TGTGCCAGCAGCTTTGGGGACAGGGCCCAGGGCTACACCTTC	CASSFGDRAQGYTF
TRBV14	TRBJ2-1	-	-	TGTGCCAGCAGCCAGGATTATGCCAGCGCGATCTACAATGAGCAGTTCTTC	CASSQDYASAIYNEQFF
TRBV9	TRBJ2-7	many	TRBD2	TGTGCCAGCAGCGTAGCGGGAGGAGGGTCCTACGAGCAGTACTTC	CASSVAGGGSYEQYF
TRBV29-1	TRBJ2-6	few	-	TGCAGCGTTGAGGTCGGGGCAGGGGGGGCCAACGTCCTGACTTTC	CSVEVGAGGANVLTF
TRBV7-2	TRBJ2-1	-	TRBD1	TGTGCCAGCAGGATGGGACAGGGTTACAATGAGCAGTTCTTC	CASRMGQGYNEQFF
TRBV29-1	TRBJ2-3	-	-	TGCAGCGCCCTTGGTCAGGAGGGTCGCACAGATACGCAGTATTTT	CSALGQEGRTDTQYF
TRBV11-2	TRBJ2-7	-	TRBD2	TGTGCCAGCAGCTCGCCGGGACTAGCTTACGAGCAGTACTTC	CASSSPGLAYEQYF
TRBV29-1	TRBJ1-4	few	-	TGCAGCGTGCAATACCTGGGAGGGGTTAATGAAAAACTGTTTTTT	CSVQYLGGVNEKLFF
TRBV5-1	TRBJ2-5	-	-	TGCGCCAGCAGCTTGAATCGGGGCGTTCAGGAGACCCAGTACTTC	CASSLNRGVQETQYF
TRBV7-2	TRBJ2-6	-	-	TGTGCCAGCAGTAGGGGCTCTGGGGCCAACGTCCTGACTTTC	CASSRGSGANVLTF
TRBV5-1	TRBJ2-7	few	-	TGCGCCAGCAGCTCACAGGGAATTGGCTCCTACGAGCAGTACTTC	CASSSQGIGSYEQYF
TRBV12-3/TRBV12-4	TRBJ2-7	few	-	TGTGCCAGCAGTTTGTTTAAGCCTGTCGACGAGCAGTACTTC	CASSLFKPVDEQYF
TRBV7-2	TRBJ2-5	few	-	TGTGCCAGCAGCCCCTCACTAGGGCGGAAGACCCAGTACTTC	CASSPSLGRKTQYF
TRBV9	TRBJ2-1	-	TRBD2	TGTGCCAGCAGCGTACTAGCGGGAGGGCCCTCGGGTAATGAGCAGTTCTTC	CASSVLAGGPSGNEQFF
TRBV28	TRBJ1-3	-	TRBD1	TGTGCCAGCAGTTTTATTTCTGGACAGGGCAATTTT	CASSFISGQGNF
TRBV20-1	TRBJ2-2	many	-	TGCAGTGCTAGAGTCTCTGGGGACACCGGGGAGCTGTTTTTT	CSARVSGDTGELFF
TRBV28	TRBJ2-3	few	-	TGTGCCAGCAGTTTCACTTCCAGGGACCCCACAGATACGCAGTATTTT	CASSFTSRDPTDTQYF
TRBV13	TRBJ2-2	few	-	TGTGCCAGCAGCTTAGTGGGCACGAACACCGGGGAGCTGTTTTTT	CASSLVGTNTGELFF
TRBV13	TRBJ2-3	many	-	TGTGCCAGCAGCTTAACGGGTGTTACAGATACGCAGTATTTT	CASSLTGVTDTQYF
TRBV29-1	TRBJ1-1	few	-	TGCAGCGTTGAGACGGTGAACACTGAAGCTTTCTTT	CSVETVNTEAFF
TRBV9	TRBJ2-1	once	TRBD2	TGTGCCAGCAGCGTATTCGGTAGCGGGGGTACCTACAATGAGCAGTTCTTC	CASSVFGSGGTYNEQFF
TRBV4-1	TRBJ2-5	-	TRBD1	TGCGCCAGCAGCCAAAGCCGGGACAGGGGGCTTCAAGAGACCCAGTACTTC	CASSQSRDRGLQETQYF
TRBV18	TRBJ1-6	few	TRBD1	TGTGCCAGCTCACGGGGGGACAGTTCATCCCTCCACTTT	CASSRGDSSSLHF
TRBV20-1	TRBJ2-7	once	TRBD2	TGCAGTGCTAGAGACACCGGGACTAGGGCCTTTTACGGCGAGCAGTACTTC	CSARDTGTRAFYGEQYF
TRBV24-1	TRBJ2-1	few	TRBD2	TGTGCCACCAGTGCCACTCGACTAGCAGAGCAGTTCTTC	CATSATRLAEQFF
TRBV7-2	TRBJ2-2	-	TRBD1	TGTGCCAGCAGATTGGGACAGGGGTACACCGGGGAGCTGTTTTTT	CASRLGQGYTGELFF
TRBV28	TRBJ2-7	-	-	TGTGCCAGCAGTTCCCTGGGGACCCACGAGCAGTACTTC	CASSSLGTHEQYF
TRBV10-3	TRBJ2-3	few	-	TGTGCCATCAGTGAGTCGCTAGACCTCAGCACAGATACGCAGTATTTT	CAISESLDLSTDTQYF
TRBV20-1	TRBJ1-5	-	-	TGCAGTGCTAGAGATTCCCCGGCTCAGCCCCAGCATTTT	CSARDSPAQPQHF
TRBV28	TRBJ2-7	-	TRBD1	TGTGCCAGCAGTCGGACAGGTACCTACGAGCAGTACTTC	CASSRTGTYEQYF
TRBV4-1	TRBJ1-6	-	TRBD1	TGCGCCAGCAGCCCGGGACAGAGCCTCCGTAGGAATTCACCCCTCCACTTT	CASSPGQSLRRNSPLHF
TRBV5-1	TRBJ2-3	-	-	TGCGCCAGCAGCTTGGCCCGGGGATCAGATACGCAGTATTTT	CASSLARGSDTQYF